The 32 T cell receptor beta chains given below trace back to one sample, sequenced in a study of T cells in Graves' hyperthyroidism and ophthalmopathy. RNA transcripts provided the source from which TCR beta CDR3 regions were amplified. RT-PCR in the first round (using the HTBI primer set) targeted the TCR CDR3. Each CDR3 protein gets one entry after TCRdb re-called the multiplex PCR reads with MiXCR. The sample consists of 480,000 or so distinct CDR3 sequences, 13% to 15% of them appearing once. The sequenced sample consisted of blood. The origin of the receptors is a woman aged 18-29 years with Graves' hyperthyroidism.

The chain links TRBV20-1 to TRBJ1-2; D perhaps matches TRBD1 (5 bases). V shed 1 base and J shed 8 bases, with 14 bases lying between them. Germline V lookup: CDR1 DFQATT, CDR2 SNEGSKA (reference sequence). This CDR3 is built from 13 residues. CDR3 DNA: TGCAGTGCTAGAGCCCCAGGGTCCTACGGCTACACCTTC. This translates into CSARAPGSYGYTF.

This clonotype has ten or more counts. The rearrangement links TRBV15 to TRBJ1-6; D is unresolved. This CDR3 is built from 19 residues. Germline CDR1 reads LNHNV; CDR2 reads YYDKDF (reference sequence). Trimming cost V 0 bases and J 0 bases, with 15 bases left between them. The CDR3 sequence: CATSRDVPGLSSYNSPLHF. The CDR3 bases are TGTGCCACCAGCAGAGACGTTCCTGGTCTCAGCTCCTATAATTCACCCCTCCACTTT.

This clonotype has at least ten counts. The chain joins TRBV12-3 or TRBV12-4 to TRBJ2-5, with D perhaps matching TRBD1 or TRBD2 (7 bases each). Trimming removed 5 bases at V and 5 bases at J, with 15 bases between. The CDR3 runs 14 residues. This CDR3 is CASSPRGGPETQYF. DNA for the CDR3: TGTGCCAGCAGTCCCAGGGGGGGCCCGGAGACCCAGTACTTC.

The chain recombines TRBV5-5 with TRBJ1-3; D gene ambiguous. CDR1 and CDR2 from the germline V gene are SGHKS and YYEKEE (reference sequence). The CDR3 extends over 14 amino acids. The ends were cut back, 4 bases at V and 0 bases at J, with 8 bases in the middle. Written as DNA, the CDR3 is TGTGCCAGCAGCATAGAGACCTCTGGAAACACCATATATTTT. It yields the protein CASSIETSGNTIYF. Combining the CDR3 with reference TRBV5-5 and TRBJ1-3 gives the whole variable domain DAGVTQSPTHLIKTRGQQVTLRCSPISGHKSVSWYQQVLGQGPQFIFQYYEKEERGRGNFPDRFSARQFPNYSSELNVNALLLGDSALYLCASSIETSGNTIYFGEGSWLTVV.

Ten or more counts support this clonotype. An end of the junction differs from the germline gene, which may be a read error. CDR3 in DNA: TGTACCTGGAGTGTAAGGCGAAGGGACACTGAAGCTTTCTTT. This codes for CTWSVRRRDTEAFF. V and J are TRBV30 and TRBJ1-1; D remains unclear. Germline loops: CDR1 GTSNPN, CDR2 SVGIG (reference sequence). The CDR3 is 14 residues long.

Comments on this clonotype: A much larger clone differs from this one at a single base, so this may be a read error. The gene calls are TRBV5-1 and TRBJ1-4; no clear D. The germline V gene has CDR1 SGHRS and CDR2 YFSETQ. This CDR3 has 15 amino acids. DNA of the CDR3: TGCGCCAGCGGCTTGGACGGATCCCTGTTAGAAAAACTGTTTTTT. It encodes CASGLDGSLLEKLFF.

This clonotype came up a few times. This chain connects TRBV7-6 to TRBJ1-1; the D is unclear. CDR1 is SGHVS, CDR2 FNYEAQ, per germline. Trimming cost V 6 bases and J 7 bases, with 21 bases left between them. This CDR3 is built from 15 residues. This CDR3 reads CASSWPAGEGGEAFF. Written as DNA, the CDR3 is TGTGCCAGCAGTTGGCCCGCTGGGGAGGGCGGTGAAGCTTTCTTT.

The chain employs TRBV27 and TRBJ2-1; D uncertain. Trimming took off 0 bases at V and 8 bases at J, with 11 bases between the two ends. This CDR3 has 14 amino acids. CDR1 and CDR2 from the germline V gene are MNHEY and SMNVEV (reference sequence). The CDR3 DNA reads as TGTGCCAGCAGTTTATCCATAGTTACGGATGAGCAGTTCTTC. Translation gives CASSLSIVTDEQFF.

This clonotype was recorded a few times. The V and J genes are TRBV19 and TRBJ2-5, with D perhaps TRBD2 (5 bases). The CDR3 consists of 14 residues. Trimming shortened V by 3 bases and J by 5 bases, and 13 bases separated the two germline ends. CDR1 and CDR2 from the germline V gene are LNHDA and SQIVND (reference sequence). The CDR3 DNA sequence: TGTGCCAGTAGTATGGAGTTCGGCGGGGAGACCCAGTACTTC. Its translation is CASSMEFGGETQYF.

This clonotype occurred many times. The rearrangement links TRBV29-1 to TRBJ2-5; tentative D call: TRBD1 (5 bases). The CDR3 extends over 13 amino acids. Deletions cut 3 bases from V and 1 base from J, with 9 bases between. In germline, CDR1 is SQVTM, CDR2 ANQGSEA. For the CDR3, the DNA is TGCAGCGTTGACCTGACAGCCCAAGAGACCCAGTACTTC. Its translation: CSVDLTAQETQYF.

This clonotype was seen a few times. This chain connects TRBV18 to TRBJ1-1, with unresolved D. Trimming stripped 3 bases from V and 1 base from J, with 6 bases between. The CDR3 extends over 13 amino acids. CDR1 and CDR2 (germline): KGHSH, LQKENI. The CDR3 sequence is CASSPPQNTEAFF. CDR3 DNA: TGTGCCAGCTCACCGCCCCAGAACACTGAAGCTTTCTTT.

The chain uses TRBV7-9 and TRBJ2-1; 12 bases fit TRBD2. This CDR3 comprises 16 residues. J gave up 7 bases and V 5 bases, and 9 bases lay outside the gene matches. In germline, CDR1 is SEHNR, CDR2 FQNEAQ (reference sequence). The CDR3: CASSTLAGGGKNEQFF. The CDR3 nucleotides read TGTGCCAGCAGCACCCTAGCGGGAGGGGGGAAAAATGAGCAGTTCTTC.

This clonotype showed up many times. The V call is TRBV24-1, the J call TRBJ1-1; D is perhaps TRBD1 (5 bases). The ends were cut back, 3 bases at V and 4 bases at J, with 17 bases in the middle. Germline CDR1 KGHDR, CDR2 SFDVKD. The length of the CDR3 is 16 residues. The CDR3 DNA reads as TGTGCCACCAGTGATGGGGCAGGCCATTTAGGCACTGAAGCTTTCTTT. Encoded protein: CATSDGAGHLGTEAFF.

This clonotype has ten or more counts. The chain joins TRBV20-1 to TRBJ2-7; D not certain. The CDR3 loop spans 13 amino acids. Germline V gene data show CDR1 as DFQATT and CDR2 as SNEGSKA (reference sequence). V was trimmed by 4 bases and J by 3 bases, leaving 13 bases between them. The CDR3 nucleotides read TGCAGTGCTATGATAGTCCCTTACTACGAGCAGTACTTC. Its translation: CSAMIVPYYEQYF.

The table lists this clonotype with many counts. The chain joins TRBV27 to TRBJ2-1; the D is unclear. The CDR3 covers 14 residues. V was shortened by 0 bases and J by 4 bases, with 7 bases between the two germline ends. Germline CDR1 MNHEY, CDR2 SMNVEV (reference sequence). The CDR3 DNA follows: TGTGCCAGCAGTTTATCCAGTCGATACAATGAGCAGTTCTTC. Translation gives CASSLSSRYNEQFF.

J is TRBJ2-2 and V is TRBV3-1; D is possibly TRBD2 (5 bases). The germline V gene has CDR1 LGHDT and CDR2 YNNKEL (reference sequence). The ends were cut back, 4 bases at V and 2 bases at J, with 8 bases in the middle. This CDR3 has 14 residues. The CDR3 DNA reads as TGTGCCAGCAGCCCCTCGGGAAACACCGGGGAGCTGTTTTTT. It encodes CASSPSGNTGELFF.

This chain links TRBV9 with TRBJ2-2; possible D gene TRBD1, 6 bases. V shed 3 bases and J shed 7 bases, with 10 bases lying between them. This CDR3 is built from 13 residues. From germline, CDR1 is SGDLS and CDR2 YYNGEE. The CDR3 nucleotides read TGTGCCAGCAGCGGCAGGGGCATCGGGGAGCTGTTTTTT. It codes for CASSGRGIGELFF.

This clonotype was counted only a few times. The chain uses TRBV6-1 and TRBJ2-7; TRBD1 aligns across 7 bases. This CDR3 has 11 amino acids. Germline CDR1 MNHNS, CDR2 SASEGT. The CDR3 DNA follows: TGTGCAGAGGGACAGCCCTACGAGCAGTACTTC. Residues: CAEGQPYEQYF.

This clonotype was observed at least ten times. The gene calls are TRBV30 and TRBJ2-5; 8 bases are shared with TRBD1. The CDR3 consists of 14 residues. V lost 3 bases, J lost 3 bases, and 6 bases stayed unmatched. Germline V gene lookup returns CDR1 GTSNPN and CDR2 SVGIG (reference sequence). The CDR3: CAWSADRGKETQYF. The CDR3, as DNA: TGTGCCTGGAGCGCAGACAGGGGAAAAGAGACCCAGTACTTC.

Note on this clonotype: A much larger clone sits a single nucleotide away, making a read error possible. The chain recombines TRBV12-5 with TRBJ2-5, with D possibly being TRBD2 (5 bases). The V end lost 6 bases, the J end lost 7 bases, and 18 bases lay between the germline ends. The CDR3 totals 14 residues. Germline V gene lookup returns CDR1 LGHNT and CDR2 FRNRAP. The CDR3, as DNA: TGTGCTAGTGGCCTCAGCGAGGTGGGAGTGACCCAGTACTTC. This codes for CASGLSEVGVTQYF.

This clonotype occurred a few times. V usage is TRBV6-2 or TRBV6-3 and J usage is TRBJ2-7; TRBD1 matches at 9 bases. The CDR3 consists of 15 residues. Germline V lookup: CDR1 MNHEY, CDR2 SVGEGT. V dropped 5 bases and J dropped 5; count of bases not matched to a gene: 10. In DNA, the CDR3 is TGTGCCAGCAGTCACGGGACAGGGTACATCCACGAGCAGTACTTC. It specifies CASSHGTGYIHEQYF.

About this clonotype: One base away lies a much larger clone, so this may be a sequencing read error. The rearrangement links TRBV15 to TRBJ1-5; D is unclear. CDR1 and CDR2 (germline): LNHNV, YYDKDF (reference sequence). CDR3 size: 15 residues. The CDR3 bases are TGTGCCACCAGCAGAGATCGGATTAGCAATCGGCCCCAGCATTTT. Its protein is CATSRDRISNRPQHF.

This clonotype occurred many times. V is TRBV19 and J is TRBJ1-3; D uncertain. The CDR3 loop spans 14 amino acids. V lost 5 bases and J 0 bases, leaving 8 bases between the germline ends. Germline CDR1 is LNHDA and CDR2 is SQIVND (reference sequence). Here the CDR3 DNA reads TGTGCCAGTAGTTGGACGAGCTCTGGAAACACCATATATTTT. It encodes CASSWTSSGNTIYF.

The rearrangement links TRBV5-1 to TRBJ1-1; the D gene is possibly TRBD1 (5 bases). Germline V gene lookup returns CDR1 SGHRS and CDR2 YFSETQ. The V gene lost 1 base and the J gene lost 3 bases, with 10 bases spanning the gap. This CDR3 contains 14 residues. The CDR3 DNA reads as TGCGCCAGCAGCTTGATGGGGGGGGACACTGAAGCTTTCTTT. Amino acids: CASSLMGGDTEAFF.

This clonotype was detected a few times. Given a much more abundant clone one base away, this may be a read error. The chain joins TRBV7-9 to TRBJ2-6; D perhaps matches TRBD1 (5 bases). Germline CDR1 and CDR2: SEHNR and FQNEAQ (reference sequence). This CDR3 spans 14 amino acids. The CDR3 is CASCPTGGASVLTF. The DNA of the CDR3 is TGTGCCAGCTGTCCGACGGGTGGGGCCAGCGTCCTGACTTTC.

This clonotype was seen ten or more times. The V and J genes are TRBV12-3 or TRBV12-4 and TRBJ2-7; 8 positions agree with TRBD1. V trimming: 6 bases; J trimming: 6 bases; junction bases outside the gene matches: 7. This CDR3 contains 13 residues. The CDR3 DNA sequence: TGTGCCAGCAGCCCAGGGGGCCTCTCCGAGCAGTACTTC. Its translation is CASSPGGLSEQYF.

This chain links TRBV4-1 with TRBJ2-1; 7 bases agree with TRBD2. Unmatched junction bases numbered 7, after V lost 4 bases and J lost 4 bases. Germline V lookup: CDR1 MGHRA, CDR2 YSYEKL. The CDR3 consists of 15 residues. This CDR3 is CASSPSSGFYNEQFF. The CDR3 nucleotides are TGCGCCAGCAGCCCTAGTAGCGGGTTTTACAATGAGCAGTTCTTC.

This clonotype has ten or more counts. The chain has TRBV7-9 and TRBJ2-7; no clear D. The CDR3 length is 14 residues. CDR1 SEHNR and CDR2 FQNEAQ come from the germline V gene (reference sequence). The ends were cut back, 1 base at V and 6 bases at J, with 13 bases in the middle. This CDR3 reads CASSLVPSESEQYF. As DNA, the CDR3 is TGTGCCAGCAGCTTAGTCCCTAGTGAAAGCGAGCAGTACTTC.

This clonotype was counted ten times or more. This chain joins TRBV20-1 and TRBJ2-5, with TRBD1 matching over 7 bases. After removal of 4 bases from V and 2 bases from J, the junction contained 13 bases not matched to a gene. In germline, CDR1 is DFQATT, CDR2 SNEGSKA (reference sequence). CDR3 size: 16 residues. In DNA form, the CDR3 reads TGCAGTGCTACCTCTCCGGGACAGCGGACGCAAGAGACCCAGTACTTC. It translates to CSATSPGQRTQETQYF.

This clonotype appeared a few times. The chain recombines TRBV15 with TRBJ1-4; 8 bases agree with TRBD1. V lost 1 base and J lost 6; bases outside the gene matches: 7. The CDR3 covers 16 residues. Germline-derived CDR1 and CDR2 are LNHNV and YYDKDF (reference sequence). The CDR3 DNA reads TGTGCCACCAGCAGAGGGACCGCGACAGGGGATGAAAAACTGTTTTTT. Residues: CATSRGTATGDEKLFF.

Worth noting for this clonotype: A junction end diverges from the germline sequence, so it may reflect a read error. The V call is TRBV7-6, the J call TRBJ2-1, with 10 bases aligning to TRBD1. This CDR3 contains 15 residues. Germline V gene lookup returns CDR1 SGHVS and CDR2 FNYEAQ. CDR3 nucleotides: TGTGTCAGCAGCCCAGGGACAGGGGAGTGGGATGAGCAGTTCTTC. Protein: CVSSPGTGEWDEQFF. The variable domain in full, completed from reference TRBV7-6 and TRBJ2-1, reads GAGVSQSPRYKVTKRGQDVALRCDPISGHVSLYWYRQALGQGPEFLTYFNYEAQQDKSGLPNDRFSAERPEGSISTLTIQRTEQRDSAMYRCVSSPGTGEWDEQFFGPGTRLTVL.

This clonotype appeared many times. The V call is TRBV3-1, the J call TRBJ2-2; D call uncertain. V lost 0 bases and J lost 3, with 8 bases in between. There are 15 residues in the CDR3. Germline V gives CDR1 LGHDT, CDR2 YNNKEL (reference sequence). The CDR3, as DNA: TGTGCCAGCAGCCAAGATCTGGGCCACACCGGGGAGCTGTTTTTT. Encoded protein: CASSQDLGHTGELFF.